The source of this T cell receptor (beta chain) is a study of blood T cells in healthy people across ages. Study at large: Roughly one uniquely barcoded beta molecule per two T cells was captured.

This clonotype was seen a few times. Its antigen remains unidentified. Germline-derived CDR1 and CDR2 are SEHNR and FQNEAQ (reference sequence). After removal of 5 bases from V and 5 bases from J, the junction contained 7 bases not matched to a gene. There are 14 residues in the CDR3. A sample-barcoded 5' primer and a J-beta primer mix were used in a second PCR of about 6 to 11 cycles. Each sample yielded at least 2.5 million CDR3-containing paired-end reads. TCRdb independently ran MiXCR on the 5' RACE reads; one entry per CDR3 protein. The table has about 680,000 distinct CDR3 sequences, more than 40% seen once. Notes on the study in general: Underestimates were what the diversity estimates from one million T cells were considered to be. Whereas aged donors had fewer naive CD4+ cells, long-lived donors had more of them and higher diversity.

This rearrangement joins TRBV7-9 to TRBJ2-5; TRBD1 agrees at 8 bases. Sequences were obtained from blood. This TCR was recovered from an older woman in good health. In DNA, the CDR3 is TGTGCCAGCAGCCAGACAGGGGTCGGGGAGACCCAGTACTTC. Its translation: CASSQTGVGETQYF.